This T cell receptor beta chain was captured by sequencing in a study of shared clonotypes between healthy human individuals. Among the donors, all were Caucasian adults who lived in Nashville, Tennessee. Trimming stripped 4 bases from V and 4 bases from J, with 7 bases between. Germline CDR1 and CDR2: DFQATT and SNEGSKA (reference sequence). This CDR3 has 11 amino acids. Turning to this clone: This sample includes further DNA sequences coding for the same CDR3.

Sequencing was performed with immunoSEQ multiplex PCR; in TCRdb, only in-frame clones are kept and a portion is missing. The sample consists of 2 million to 3 million clones, over 85% of them appearing once. The genes are TRBV20-1 and TRBJ1-1; tentatively, D is TRBD1 (6 bases). The material sequenced was naive CD4+ T cells from PBMCs. Subset reported: CD45RA+ positively selected. This clonotype was obtained from a man younger than 35 in good health. Some clones in this sample may be carry-over from other donors' samples. This chain's CDR3 is CSATGATEAFF. Here the CDR3 DNA reads TGCAGTGCTACAGGGGCCACTGAAGCTTTCTTT.